Listed below are T cell receptor beta chains from one sample, sequenced in a study of blood T cell repertoires in COVID-19. Clones were sequenced by immunoSEQ multiplex PCR, and TCRdb holds only the in-frame ones, with some missing. The table shows almost 250,000 clones, with roughly 86% occurring only once. Sequencing used peripheral blood. All receptors come from a woman aged 55 to 70 who had recovered from COVID-19. Each CDR3 is given with its conserved first and last residue. A D gene is named only where the DNA matches it firmly. Clone sizes are given selectively: once, few, many, or a class where the clone is expanded.

V	D	size	J	CDR3	DNA
TRBV7-9	NA	NA	TRBJ1-4	CASSLNGVGEEKLFF	TGTGCCAGCAGCTTAAATGGGGTGGGAGAAGAAAAACTGTTTTTT
TRBV18	TRBD2	NA	TRBJ2-7	CASSPLRTSEPYEQYF	TGTGCCAGCTCACCCCTCCGGACTAGCGAACCCTACGAGCAGTACTTC
TRBV19	NA	NA	TRBJ1-4	CASSENREEKLFF	TGTGCCAGTAGTGAGAACAGGGAGGAAAAACTGTTTTTT
TRBV21-1	NA	NA	TRBJ1-5	CASSLEGWYTCGQPQHF	NA
TRBV6-4	TRBD1	NA	TRBJ1-2	CASSDPGQGGYTF	TGTGCCAGCAGTGACCCGGGACAGGGGGGCTACACCTTC
TRBV7-9	NA	NA	TRBJ2-1	CASSSWRSAVADEQFF	TGTGCCAGCAGCTCTTGGAGGTCCGCTGTGGCGGATGAGCAGTTCTTC
TRBV5-5	NA	NA	TRBJ1-2	CASSLGGGAGGYTF	TGTGCCAGCAGCTTGGGCGGGGGGGCTGGTGGCTACACCTTC
TRBV18	NA	NA	TRBJ1-2	CASSPSGGYYGYTF	TGTGCCAGCTCACCATCCGGGGGTTACTATGGCTACACCTTC
TRBV19	NA	NA	TRBJ1-5	CASSIWAGVGQPQHF	TGTGCCAGTAGTATTTGGGCAGGGGTGGGGCAGCCCCAGCATTTT
TRBV7-3	TRBD1	NA	TRBJ2-2	CASSLPRGRGNTGELFF	TGTGCCAGCAGCTTACCCAGGGGGCGGGGGAACACCGGGGAGCTGTTTTTT
TRBV19	NA	few	TRBJ1-4	CASSISVDEKLFF	TGTGCCAGTAGTATTTCGGTAGATGAAAAACTGTTTTTT
TRBV7-3	NA	NA	TRBJ1-1	CASSTQGNTEAFF	TGTGCCAGCAGCACACAGGGGAACACTGAAGCTTTCTTT
TRBV28	TRBD2	NA	TRBJ2-3	CASSYISGGFTDTQYF	TGTGCCAGCAGTTACATTAGCGGGGGGTTCACAGATACGCAGTATTTT
TRBV11-3	NA	NA	TRBJ2-5	CASSLGPEETQYF	TGTGCCAGCAGCTTAGGGCCCGAAGAGACCCAGTACTTC
TRBV18	TRBD1	NA	TRBJ2-3	CASSPAAGQGLGTDTQYF	TGTGCCAGCTCACCAGCCGCCGGACAGGGCCTTGGCACAGATACGCAGTATTTT
TRBV27	TRBD1	NA	TRBJ2-7	CASSTTTDREWSYEQYF	TGTGCCAGCAGTACAACGACGGACAGGGAATGGTCCTACGAGCAGTACTTC
TRBV19	TRBD2	NA	TRBJ2-3	CASSIDSSGGDTQYF	TGTGCCAGTAGTATAGATAGCAGCGGGGGAGATACGCAGTATTTT
TRBV3-1/TRBV3-2	NA	NA	TRBJ2-7	CASSQDQMSYEQYF	TGTGCCAGCAGCCAAGATCAGATGTCCTACGAGCAGTACTTC
TRBV13	NA	NA	TRBJ2-1	CASSLDVSSPSYNEQFF	TGTGCCAGCAGCTTAGATGTCTCTAGCCCCTCCTACAATGAGCAGTTCTTC
TRBV29-1	NA	NA	TRBJ2-5	CSVWDSYQETQYF	TGCAGCGTTTGGGACTCGTACCAAGAGACCCAGTACTTC
TRBV5-4	TRBD1	NA	TRBJ1-3	CASSRPGGQDTIYF	TGTGCCAGCAGCCGCCCAGGGGGCCAGGACACCATATATTTT
TRBV19	NA	NA	TRBJ2-5	CASSMGGGTETQYF	TGTGCCAGTAGTATGGGAGGGGGAACAGAGACCCAGTACTTC
TRBV7-3	TRBD2	once	TRBJ2-1	CASSYGTSGVLSNEQFF	TGTGCCAGCAGCTACGGGACTAGCGGGGTTCTGTCCAATGAGCAGTTCTTC
TRBV7-2	NA	NA	TRBJ2-3	CASSFFSVGGAGTDTQYF	TGTGCCAGCAGCTTCTTTAGCGTGGGGGGGGCTGGTACAGATACGCAGTATTTT
TRBV10-3	TRBD1	NA	TRBJ1-1	CAISDLLTGEGTEAFF	TGTGCCATCAGTGACCTTTTGACAGGGGAAGGAACTGAAGCTTTCTTT
TRBV5-1	TRBD1	NA	TRBJ2-7	CASSPGTGVSYEQYF	TGCGCCAGCAGCCCGGGGACAGGGGTCTCCTACGAGCAGTACTTC
TRBV27	NA	few	TRBJ2-3	CASSKNSNTDTQYF	TGTGCCAGCAGTAAGAACAGTAACACAGATACGCAGTATTTT
TRBV18	NA	NA	TRBJ2-7	CASSPIRGYEQYF	TGTGCCAGCTCACCAATCAGGGGCTACGAGCAGTACTTC
TRBV5-6	NA	NA	TRBJ2-2	CASSLGNLGGLTGELFF	TGTGCCAGCAGCTTGGGCAACCTCGGGGGTCTCACCGGGGAGCTGTTTTTT
TRBV18	TRBD1	once	TRBJ2-7	CASSRGQDYEQYF	TGTGCCAGCTCACGTGGACAGGACTACGAGCAGTACTTC
TRBV2	NA	NA	TRBJ1-2	CASRRMNSENHGYTF	TGTGCCAGCAGGAGAATGAACAGTGAGAACCATGGCTACACCTTC
TRBV29-1	TRBD1	NA	TRBJ1-1	CSDRDRGLENTEAFF	TGCAGCGACCGGGACAGGGGGTTGGAGAACACTGAAGCTTTCTTT
TRBV6-6	NA	NA	TRBJ1-5	CASGQGPTYSNQPQHF	TGTGCCAGCGGGCAGGGGCCAACTTATAGCAATCAGCCCCAGCATTTT
TRBV7-3	NA	NA	TRBJ2-3	CASSGRGGATDTQYF	TGTGCCAGCAGCGGGAGAGGTGGAGCCACAGATACGCAGTATTTT
TRBV10-3	TRBD1	NA	TRBJ2-6	CAISTGDSGANVLTF	TGTGCCATCAGTACAGGGGACTCTGGGGCCAACGTCCTGACTTTC
TRBV27	TRBD2	NA	TRBJ2-2	CASSTHLAGGPGELFF	TGTGCCAGCAGTACCCACCTAGCGGGGGGCCCCGGGGAGCTGTTTTTT
TRBV10-3	NA	NA	TRBJ2-7	CAISESETTYEQYF	TGTGCCATCAGTGAGTCGGAGACCACTTACGAGCAGTACTTC
TRBV2	NA	NA	TRBJ2-5	CASNLDSQQETQYF	TGTGCCAGCAACCTGGACAGCCAACAAGAGACCCAGTACTTC
TRBV2	TRBD1	once	TRBJ1-2	CASSKEDRVYGYTF	TGTGCCAGCAGTAAAGAGGACAGGGTGTATGGCTACACCTTC
TRBV7-2	NA	NA	TRBJ2-1	CASSILGGYNEQFF	TGTGCCAGCAGCATTTTGGGCGGGTACAATGAGCAGTTCTTC
TRBV29-1	TRBD1	NA	TRBJ2-5	CSVSTGSGATQYF	TGCAGCGTCTCGACAGGGTCGGGCGCGACCCAGTACTTC
TRBV6-1	TRBD1	NA	TRBJ1-1	CASSEGKTSYRGLTEAFF	TGTGCCAGCAGTGAAGGAAAAACAAGTTACAGGGGGCTCACTGAAGCTTTCTTT
TRBV6-5	NA	NA	TRBJ2-7	CASSSEQPSSYEQYF	TGTGCCAGCAGTTCGGAACAGCCCAGCTCCTACGAGCAGTACTTC
TRBV5-6	NA	few	TRBJ1-5	CASSLTGIGSNQPQHF	TGTGCCAGCAGCTTGACAGGAATTGGGAGCAATCAGCCCCAGCATTTT
TRBV5-1	TRBD1	NA	TRBJ1-6	CASSSGQGSFGSPLHF	TGCGCCAGCAGCTCCGGACAGGGTAGTTTCGGTTCACCCCTCCACTTT
TRBV2	TRBD1	NA	TRBJ1-5	CASMRGTGVQPQHF	TGTGCCAGCATGAGGGGGACAGGGGTCCAGCCCCAGCATTTT
TRBV12-3/TRBV12-4	NA	NA	TRBJ2-1	CASTLGRYNEQFF	TGTGCCAGCACCCTGGGGAGGTACAATGAGCAGTTCTTC
TRBV12-3/TRBV12-4	NA	NA	TRBJ2-2	CASNKQGELFF	TGTGCCAGCAATAAACAGGGGGAGCTGTTTTTT